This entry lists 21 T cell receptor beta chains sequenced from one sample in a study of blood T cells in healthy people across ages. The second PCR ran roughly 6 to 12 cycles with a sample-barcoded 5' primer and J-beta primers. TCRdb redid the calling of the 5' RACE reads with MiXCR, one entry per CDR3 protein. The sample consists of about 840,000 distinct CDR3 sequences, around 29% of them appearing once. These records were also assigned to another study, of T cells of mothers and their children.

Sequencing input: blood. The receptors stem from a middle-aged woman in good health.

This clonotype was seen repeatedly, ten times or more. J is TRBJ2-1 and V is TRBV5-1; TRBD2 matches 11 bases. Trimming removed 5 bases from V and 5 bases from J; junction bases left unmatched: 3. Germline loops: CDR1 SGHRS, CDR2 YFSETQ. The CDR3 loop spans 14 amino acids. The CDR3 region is CASRTSGANNEQFF. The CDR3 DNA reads TGCGCCAGCAGGACTAGCGGGGCCAACAATGAGCAGTTCTTC. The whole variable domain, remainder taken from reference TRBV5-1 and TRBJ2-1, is KAGVTQTPRYLIKTRGQQVTLSCSPISGHRSVSWYQQTPGQGLQFLFEYFSETQRNKGNFPGRFSGRQFSNSRSEMNVSTLELGDSALYLCASRTSGANNEQFFGPGTRLTVL.

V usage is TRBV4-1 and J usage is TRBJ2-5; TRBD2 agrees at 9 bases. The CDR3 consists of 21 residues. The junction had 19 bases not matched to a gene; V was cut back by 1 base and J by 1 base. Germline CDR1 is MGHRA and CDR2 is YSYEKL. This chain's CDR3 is CASSQVQTMRGGLVVQETQYF. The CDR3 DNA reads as TGCGCCAGCAGCCAAGTGCAGACTATGCGGGGGGGGTTAGTGGTCCAAGAGACCCAGTACTTC.

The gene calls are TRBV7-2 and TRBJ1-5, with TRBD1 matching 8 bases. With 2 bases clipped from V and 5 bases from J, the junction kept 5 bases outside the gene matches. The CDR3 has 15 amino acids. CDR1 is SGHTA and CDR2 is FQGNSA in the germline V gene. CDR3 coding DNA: TGTGCCAGCAGCTTATTCCCGACAGGGGATCAGCCCCAGCATTTT. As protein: CASSLFPTGDQPQHF.

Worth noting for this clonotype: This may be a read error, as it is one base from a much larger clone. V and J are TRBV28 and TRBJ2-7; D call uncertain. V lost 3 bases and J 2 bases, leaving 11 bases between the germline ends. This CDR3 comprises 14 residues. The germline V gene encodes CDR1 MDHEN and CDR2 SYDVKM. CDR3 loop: CASSLNGIAYEQYF. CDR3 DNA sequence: TGTGCCAGCAGTTTGAACGGAATCGCCTACGAGCAGTACTTC.

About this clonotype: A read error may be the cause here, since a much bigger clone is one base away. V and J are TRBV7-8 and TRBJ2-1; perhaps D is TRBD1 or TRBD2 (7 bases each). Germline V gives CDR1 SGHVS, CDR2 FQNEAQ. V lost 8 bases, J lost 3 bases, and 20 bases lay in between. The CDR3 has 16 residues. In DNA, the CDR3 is TGTGCCAGCGGCTCACAGACAGGGACTAACTACAATGAGCAGTTCTTC. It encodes CASGSQTGTNYNEQFF. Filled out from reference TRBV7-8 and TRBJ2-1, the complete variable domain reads GAGVSQSPRYKVAKRGQDVALRCDPISGHVSLFWYQQALGQGPEFLTYFQNEAQLDKSGLPSDRFFAERPEGSVSTLKIQRTQQEDSAVYLCASGSQTGTNYNEQFFGPGTRLTVL.

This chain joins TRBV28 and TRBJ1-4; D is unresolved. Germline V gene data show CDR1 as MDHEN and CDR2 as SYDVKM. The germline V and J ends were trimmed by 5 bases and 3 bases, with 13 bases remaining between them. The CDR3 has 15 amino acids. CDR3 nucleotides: TGTGCCAGCAGTCCAGCGGGCGGACCTAATGAAAAACTGTTTTTT. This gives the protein CASSPAGGPNEKLFF.

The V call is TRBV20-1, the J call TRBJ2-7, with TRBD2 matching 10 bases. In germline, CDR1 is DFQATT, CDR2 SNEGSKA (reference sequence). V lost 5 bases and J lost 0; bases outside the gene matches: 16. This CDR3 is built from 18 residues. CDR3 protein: CSARGDTGASGSSYEQYF. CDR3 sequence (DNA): TGCAGTGCTCGAGGGGACACCGGAGCTAGCGGGAGCTCCTACGAGCAGTACTTC.

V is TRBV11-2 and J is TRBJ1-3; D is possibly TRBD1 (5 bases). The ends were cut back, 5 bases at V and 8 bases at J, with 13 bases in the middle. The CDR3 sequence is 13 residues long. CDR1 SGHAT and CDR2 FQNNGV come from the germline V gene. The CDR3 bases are TGTGCCAGCAGCCGCTCCCGCAGGGACACCATATATTTT. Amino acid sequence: CASSRSRRDTIYF.

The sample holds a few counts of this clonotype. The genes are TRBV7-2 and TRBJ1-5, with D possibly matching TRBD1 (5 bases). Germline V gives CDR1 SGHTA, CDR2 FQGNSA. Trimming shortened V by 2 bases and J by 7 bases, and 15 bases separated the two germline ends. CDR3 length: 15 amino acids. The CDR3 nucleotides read TGTGCCAGCAGCTTACAGGGATTCTCGGGACAGCCCCAGCATTTT. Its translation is CASSLQGFSGQPQHF.

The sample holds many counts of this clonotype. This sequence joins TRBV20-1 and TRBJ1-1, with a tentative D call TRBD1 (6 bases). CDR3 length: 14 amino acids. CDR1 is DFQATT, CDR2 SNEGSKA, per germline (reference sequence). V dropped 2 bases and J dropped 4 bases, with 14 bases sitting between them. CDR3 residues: CSARLPTGRTEAFF. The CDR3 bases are TGCAGTGCTAGACTCCCGACAGGCCGCACTGAAGCTTTCTTT.

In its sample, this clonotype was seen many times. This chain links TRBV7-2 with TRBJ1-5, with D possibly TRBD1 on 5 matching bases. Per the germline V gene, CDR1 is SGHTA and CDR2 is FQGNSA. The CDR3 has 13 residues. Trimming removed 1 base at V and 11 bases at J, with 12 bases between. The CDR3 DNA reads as TGTGCCAGCAGCTTAGATCGCAGGGACGCCCAGCATTTT. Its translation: CASSLDRRDAQHF.

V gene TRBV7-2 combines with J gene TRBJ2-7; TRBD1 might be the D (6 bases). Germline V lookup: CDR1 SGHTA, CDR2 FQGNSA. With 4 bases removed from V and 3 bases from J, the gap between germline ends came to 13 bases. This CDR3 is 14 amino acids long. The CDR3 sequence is CASSYREIFYEQYF. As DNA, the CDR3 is TGTGCCAGCAGCTACAGGGAGATCTTCTACGAGCAGTACTTC.

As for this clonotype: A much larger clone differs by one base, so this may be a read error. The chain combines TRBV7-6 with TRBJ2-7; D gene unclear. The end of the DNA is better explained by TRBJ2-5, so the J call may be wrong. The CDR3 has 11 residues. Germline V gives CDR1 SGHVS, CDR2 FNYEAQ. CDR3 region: CASSWQETQYF. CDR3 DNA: TGTGCCAGCAGCTGGCAGGAGACCCAGTACTTC.

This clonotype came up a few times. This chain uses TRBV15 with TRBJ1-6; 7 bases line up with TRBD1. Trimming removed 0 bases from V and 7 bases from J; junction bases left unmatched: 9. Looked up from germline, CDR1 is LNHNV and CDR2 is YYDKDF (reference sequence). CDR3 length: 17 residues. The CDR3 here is CATSRDPVTGINSPLHF. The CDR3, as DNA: TGTGCCACCAGCAGAGATCCCGTGACAGGGATAAATTCACCCCTCCACTTT. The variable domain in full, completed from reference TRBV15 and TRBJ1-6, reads DAMVIQNPRYQVTQFGKPVTLSCSQTLNHNVMYWYQQKSSQAPKLLFHYYDKDFNNEADTPDNFQSRRPNTSFCFLDIRSPGLGDTAMYLCATSRDPVTGINSPLHFGNGTRLTVT.

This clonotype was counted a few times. The CDR3 is CASSQGQGRRETQYF. CDR3 nucleotide sequence: TGTGCCAGCAGCCAAGGACAGGGGCGTAGAGAGACCCAGTACTTC. The chain uses TRBV14 and TRBJ2-5, with TRBD1 matching over 8 bases. Trimming removed 1 base from V and 4 bases from J; junction bases left unmatched: 5. The CDR3 length is 15 residues. CDR1 and CDR2 from the germline V gene are SGHDN and FVKESK.

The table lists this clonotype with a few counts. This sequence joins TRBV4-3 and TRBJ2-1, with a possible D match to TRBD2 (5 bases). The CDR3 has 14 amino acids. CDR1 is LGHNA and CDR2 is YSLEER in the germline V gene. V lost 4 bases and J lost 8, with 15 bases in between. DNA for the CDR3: TGCGCCAGCAGCCCGACCCTCGGGAAGGATGAGCAGTTCTTC. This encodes CASSPTLGKDEQFF.

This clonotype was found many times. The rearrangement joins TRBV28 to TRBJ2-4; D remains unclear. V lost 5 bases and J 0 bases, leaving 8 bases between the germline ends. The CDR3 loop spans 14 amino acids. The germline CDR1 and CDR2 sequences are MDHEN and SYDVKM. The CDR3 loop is CASSPPVAKNIQYF. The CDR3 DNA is TGTGCCAGCAGTCCGCCGGTAGCCAAAAACATTCAGTACTTC.

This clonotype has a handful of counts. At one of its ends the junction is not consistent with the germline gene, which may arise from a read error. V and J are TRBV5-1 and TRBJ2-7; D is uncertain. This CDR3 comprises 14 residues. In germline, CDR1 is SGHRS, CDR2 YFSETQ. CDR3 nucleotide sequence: TGCGCCGGCAGCCGATTGGCAGCCTATTACGAGCAGTACTTC. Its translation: CAGSRLAAYYEQYF.

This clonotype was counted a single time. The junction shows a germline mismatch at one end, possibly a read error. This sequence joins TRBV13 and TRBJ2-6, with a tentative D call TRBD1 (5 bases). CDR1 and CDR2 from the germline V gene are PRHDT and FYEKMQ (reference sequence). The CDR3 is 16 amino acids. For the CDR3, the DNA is TGTGCCAGCAGCTTAGACGGCGCCTCTGGGGCCAACGTCCGGACTTTC. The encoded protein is CASSLDGASGANVRTF.

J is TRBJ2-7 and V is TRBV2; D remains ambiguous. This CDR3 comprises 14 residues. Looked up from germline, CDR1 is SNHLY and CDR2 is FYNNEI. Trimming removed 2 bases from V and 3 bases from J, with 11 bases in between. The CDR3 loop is CASSEKGYNYEQYF. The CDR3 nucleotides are TGTGCCAGCAGTGAAAAAGGGTACAACTACGAGCAGTACTTC.

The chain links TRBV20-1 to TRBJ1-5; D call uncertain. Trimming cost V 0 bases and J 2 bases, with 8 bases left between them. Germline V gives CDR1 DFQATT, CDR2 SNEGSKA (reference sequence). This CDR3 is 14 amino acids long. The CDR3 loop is CSARDPRRNQPQHF. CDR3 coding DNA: TGCAGTGCTAGAGATCCTCGGCGCAATCAGCCCCAGCATTTT.